This TCR beta chain appears in the sequencing data of a study of OX40 agonist ivuxolimab in advanced cancers. Study information: Patients in the trial were receiving intravenous ivuxolimab every 2 weeks, at doses of 0.01 to 10 mg/kg. Patients were around 83% male with ages roughly 20 to 90, mean about 65.

Peripheral blood came from all dose cohorts at three timepoints. Germline CDR1 is MNHEY and CDR2 is SVGAGI. The J segment lost 4 bases and the V segment lost 4 bases, leaving 3 bases of the junction unmatched. CDR3 length: 13 amino acids. Method: immunoSEQ multiplex PCR; TCRdb's copy keeps in-frame clones and lacks some. This sample has about 84,000 clones, with 84% found just once. This sequence was found in an adult with an advanced solid tumor such as melanoma, head and neck, liver or kidney cancer. The sequenced sample was CD4+ or CD8+ T cells sorted from blood, obtained in a trial of the OX40 agonist ivuxolimab. The J gene is TRBJ1-1, the V gene TRBV6-5; 7 nucleotides agree with TRBD1. The CDR3 nucleotides are TGTGCCAGCAGTTTACAGGGGCGCACTGAAGCTTTCTTT. Translated: CASSLQGRTEAFF.